This TCR beta chain was profiled in a study of blood T cell repertoires in COVID-19. For the study at large: Sites across the United States, Italy and Spain contributed samples from acute and convalescent COVID-19.

Repertoires were generated with immunoSEQ multiplex PCR, while TCRdb's copy carries only in-frame clones and drops some. Of about 91,000 clones listed, around 80% were seen once; the top ten hold over 6.5%. Looked up from germline, CDR1 is MNHEY and CDR2 is SVGAGI. The CDR3 totals 14 residues. V lost 6 bases to trimming and J lost 4 bases; unmatched junction nucleotides: 5. Sequencing was done on a sample of peripheral blood. V and J are TRBV6-5 and TRBJ2-3, with TRBD1 matching 9 bases. The receptor comes from a man between 65 and 85 years old with acute or convalescent COVID-19. Here the CDR3 DNA reads TGTGCCAGCAGATCTGACAGGGGGGCAGATACGCAGTATTTT. Residues: CASRSDRGADTQYF.